Listed here are 22 T cell receptor beta chains from one sample, sequenced in a study of CD8+ T cells in alopecia areata. In each case, RNA was isolated and then reverse transcribed into cDNA as the sequencing template. Clones were sequenced by immunoSEQ multiplex PCR, and TCRdb holds only the in-frame ones, with some missing. The data hold more than 200,000 clones, with 40% to 55% observed a single time. Noted treatment: oral pan-JAK inhibitor, 5-10 mg twice daily. The sample was CD4+ T cells sorted from blood, taken around week 37, from a patient treated with tofacitinib. The receptor source for this set is a human donor with alopecia areata.

The chain has TRBV6-6 and TRBJ2-1; TRBD2 might be the D (6 bases). V lost 5 bases and J 6 bases, leaving 20 bases between the germline ends. The CDR3 is made up of 16 amino acids. Germline V CDR1 and CDR2: MNHNY, SVGAGI (reference sequence). The chain's CDR3 is CASSKAGRNGANEQFF. The CDR3 DNA sequence: TGTGCCAGCAGTAAGGCGGGAAGGAACGGCGCCAATGAGCAGTTCTTC.

J is TRBJ2-7 and V is TRBV6-6; TRBD1 aligns across 7 bases. V shed 11 bases and J 0 bases; nucleotides not matched to a gene: 10. Germline V gene data show CDR1 as MNHNY and CDR2 as SVGAGI (reference sequence). The CDR3 covers 14 residues. In DNA, the CDR3 is TGTGCCGTTGCCGGGACAGTCCTCTCCTACGAGCAGTACTTC. Translated: CAVAGTVLSYEQYF.

The V call is TRBV5-1, the J call TRBJ2-3; no clear D gene. V lost 10 bases and J lost 1, with 16 bases in between. This CDR3 contains 14 residues. Germline-derived CDR1 and CDR2 are SGHRS and YFSETQ. This chain's CDR3 is CASRGSDGTDTQYF. The CDR3 region has the DNA TGCGCCTCCCGTGGTTCCGATGGCACAGATACGCAGTATTTT.

The chain employs TRBV27 and TRBJ1-1; 8 bases fit TRBD1. The CDR3 runs 15 residues. V lost 7 bases, J lost 3 bases, and 10 bases stayed unmatched. Germline lookup yields CDR1 MNHEY and CDR2 SMNVEV (reference sequence). CDR3 protein: CASMGQGASYTEAFF. The CDR3 region has the DNA TGTGCCAGCATGGGGCAGGGGGCGTCTTACACTGAAGCTTTCTTT.

The chain joins TRBV7-8 to TRBJ1-2; D is unclear. The CDR3 consists of 13 residues. CDR1 is SGHVS, CDR2 FQNEAQ, per germline. V shed 5 bases and J shed 4 bases, with 11 bases lying between them. CDR3 sequence: CASSVDPSYGYTF. The DNA of the CDR3 is TGTGCCAGCAGCGTTGATCCGTCCTATGGCTACACCTTC.

This chain joins TRBV7-2 and TRBJ2-1, with D unresolved. The CDR3 consists of 13 residues. The ends were cut back, 4 bases at V and 5 bases at J, with 9 bases in the middle. The germline V gene encodes CDR1 SGHTA and CDR2 FQGNSA. The CDR3 coding sequence is TGTGCCAGCAGCTCCCCAGTCCACAATGAGCAGTTCTTC. It specifies CASSSPVHNEQFF.

The chain is built from TRBV6-6 and TRBJ2-2; D is possibly TRBD2 (6 bases). V gave up 6 bases and J gave up 6 bases, with 14 bases separating them. The CDR3 is 14 residues long. Germline V CDR1 and CDR2: MNHNY, SVGAGI (reference sequence). The CDR3: CASRAGRIAGELFF. In DNA, the CDR3 is TGTGCCAGCAGGGCGGGGCGTATTGCCGGGGAGCTGTTTTTT.

This clone was seen at least ten times. V and J are TRBV4-3 and TRBJ1-4; D is possibly TRBD1 (5 bases). V lost 1 base to trimming and J lost 12 bases, with 24 bases between them. Germline V gene data show CDR1 as LGHNA and CDR2 as YSLEER. This CDR3 has 17 amino acids. The CDR3 sequence is CASSQVLTGHANRELFF. The CDR3 DNA sequence: TGCGCCAGCAGCCAAGTTTTGACCGGACACGCGAACCGAGAACTGTTTTTT.

This chain joins TRBV5-1 and TRBJ2-7; D is ambiguous. Germline V gene data show CDR1 as SGHRS and CDR2 as YFSETQ. This CDR3 comprises 11 residues. The V and J ends lost 4 bases and 0 bases respectively, with 2 bases between them. The CDR3 loop is CASSNSYEQYF. CDR3 DNA sequence: TGCGCCAGCAGCAACTCCTACGAGCAGTACTTC.

The chain has TRBV29-1 and TRBJ2-5; 12 bases are a match to TRBD2. The DNA end favors TRBJ2-7, so the J call may be wrong. Looked up from germline, CDR1 is SQVTM and CDR2 is ANQGSEA. The CDR3 is made up of 12 amino acids. CDR3 nucleotides: TGCAGCGTTGAGACTAGCGGGAGCGAGCAGTACTTC. Translated, it gives CSVETSGSEQYF.

Concerning this clone: One junction end does not reproduce the germline sequence, and a read error may be involved. The chain links TRBV30 to TRBJ2-5; D is undetermined. The CDR3 totals 14 residues. The germline V gene encodes CDR1 GTSNPN and CDR2 SVGIG (reference sequence). In DNA form, the CDR3 reads TGTGCCTGGAGTGTACCCCGAGGCGTAAACCCCCCGCACTTC. Translation gives CAWSVPRGVNPPHF. Full variable domain (outside the CDR3, taken from reference TRBV30 and TRBJ2-5): SQTIHQWPATLVQPVGSPLSLECTVEGTSNPNLYWYRQAAGRGLQLLFYSVGIGQISSEVPQNLSASRPQDRQFILSSKKLLLSDSGFYLCAWSVPRGVNPPHFGPGTRLLVL.

The V and J genes are TRBV9 and TRBJ2-3; D uncertain. The length of the CDR3 is 15 residues. V was cut by 1 base and J by 0 bases, with 9 bases left in between. The germline V gene has CDR1 SGDLS and CDR2 YYNGEE. The CDR3 region is CASSVSAYSTDTQYF. The CDR3 bases are TGTGCCAGCAGCGTATCCGCCTATAGCACAGATACGCAGTATTTT. Full variable domain (remainder filled in from reference TRBV9 and TRBJ2-3): DSGVTQTPKHLITATGQRVTLRCSPRSGDLSVYWYQQSLDQGLQFLIQYYNGEERAKGNILERFSAQQFPDLHSELNLSSLELGDSALYFCASSVSAYSTDTQYFGPGTRLTVL.

The chain combines TRBV6-1 with TRBJ2-5; maybe TRBD1 (5 bases). The CDR3 is 14 amino acids. Germline assignment: CDR1 MNHNS and CDR2 SASEGT. Trimming shortened V by 7 bases and J by 5 bases, and 17 bases separated the two germline ends. DNA for the CDR3: TGTGCCAGCACCCGGACAAGGGGTATGGAGACCCAGTACTTC. This codes for CASTRTRGMETQYF.

The chain has TRBV9 and TRBJ2-3; D is unresolved. The CDR3 covers 17 residues. CDR1 SGDLS and CDR2 YYNGEE come from the germline V gene. Trimming cost V 0 bases and J 2 bases, with 16 bases left between them. This CDR3 is CASSVGPTYRYTDTQYF. DNA for the CDR3: TGTGCCAGCAGCGTAGGCCCCACCTATAGATACACAGATACGCAGTATTTT. The full variable domain, rest sourced from reference TRBV9 and TRBJ2-3, is DSGVTQTPKHLITATGQRVTLRCSPRSGDLSVYWYQQSLDQGLQFLIQYYNGEERAKGNILERFSAQQFPDLHSELNLSSLELGDSALYFCASSVGPTYRYTDTQYFGPGTRLTVL.

This chain connects TRBV7-8 to TRBJ2-7, with 13 bases aligning to TRBD2. CDR3 length equals 15 residues. Germline CDR1 reads SGHVS; CDR2 reads FQNEAQ. J gave up 0 bases and V 6 bases, and 2 bases lay outside the gene matches. In nucleotides, the CDR3 is TGTGCCAGCAGTCGGACTAGCGGGAGCTCCTACGAGCAGTACTTC. It translates to CASSRTSGSSYEQYF.

This clone has only a few counts. This chain joins TRBV29-1 and TRBJ2-1; 7 bases fit TRBD2. J gave up 0 bases and V 6 bases, and 8 bases lay outside the gene matches. The CDR3 is 15 residues long. Germline V lookup: CDR1 SQVTM, CDR2 ANQGSEA. CDR3 sequence reads: CSVAGLAVSYNEQFF. The CDR3 DNA is TGCAGCGTCGCAGGCCTAGCGGTCTCCTACAATGAGCAGTTCTTC.

This chain uses TRBV20-1 with TRBJ2-5, with D possibly matching TRBD2 (5 bases). Germline lookup yields CDR1 DFQATT and CDR2 SNEGSKA (reference sequence). The CDR3 runs 11 residues. V shed 8 bases and J shed 7 bases, with 14 bases lying between them. The CDR3 here is CSTGSLGTQYF. The CDR3 DNA reads as TGCAGTACGGGAAGCTTGGGGACCCAGTACTTC.

This clone was observed a few times. The chain uses TRBV23-1 and TRBJ2-3, with 7 bases fitting TRBD1. TRBV23-1 is placed among ORFs of uncertain function. The CDR3 spans 18 residues. Trimming took 0 bases from V and 3 from J; bases not matched to a gene: 12. Here the CDR3 reads CASSQSRTGQRITDTQYF. In DNA form, the CDR3 reads TGCGCCAGCAGTCAATCTCGAACGGGACAGCGGATAACAGATACGCAGTATTTT.

The table lists this clone with a few counts. The V gene is TRBV27, the J gene TRBJ2-7, with TRBD1 matching over 12 bases. J was trimmed by 7 bases and V by 5 bases; bases with no gene match: 6. Per the germline V gene, CDR1 is MNHEY and CDR2 is SMNVEV (reference sequence). The CDR3 consists of 14 residues. CDR3 protein: CASSPGTGGREQYF. The CDR3 bases are TGTGCCAGCAGTCCCGGGACAGGGGGCCGAGAGCAGTACTTC.

The chain joins TRBV18 to TRBJ2-3; a weak D match, TRBD1 (6 bases). With 3 bases removed from V and 0 bases from J, the gap between germline ends came to 13 bases. The CDR3 runs 16 residues. The germline gives CDR1 KGHSH, CDR2 LQKENI. CDR3 protein: CASSPVGQGSTDTQYF. The CDR3 coding sequence is TGTGCCAGCTCACCGGTTGGGCAGGGGAGCACAGATACGCAGTATTTT.

In regard to this clone: A much larger clone lies one base from this, so it may be a read error. This chain connects TRBV29-1 to TRBJ2-1; TRBD1 matches at 9 bases. This CDR3 contains 17 residues. Trimming took 4 bases from V and 4 from J; bases not matched to a gene: 14. CDR1 SQVTM and CDR2 ANQGSEA come from the germline V gene. CDR3 DNA: TGCAGCGTTGTGGGGGGTCGGGGACAGGGCAAGTACAATGAGCAGTTCTTC. As protein: CSVVGGRGQGKYNEQFF.

This sequence joins TRBV30 and TRBJ2-4; TRBD1 aligns across 9 bases. This CDR3 contains 15 residues. In germline, CDR1 is GTSNPN, CDR2 SVGIG (reference sequence). Trimming took 3 bases from V and 3 from J; bases not matched to a gene: 6. Here the CDR3 reads CAWRAGQGGKNIQYF. For the CDR3, the DNA is TGTGCCTGGAGGGCGGGACAGGGTGGCAAAAACATTCAGTACTTC.